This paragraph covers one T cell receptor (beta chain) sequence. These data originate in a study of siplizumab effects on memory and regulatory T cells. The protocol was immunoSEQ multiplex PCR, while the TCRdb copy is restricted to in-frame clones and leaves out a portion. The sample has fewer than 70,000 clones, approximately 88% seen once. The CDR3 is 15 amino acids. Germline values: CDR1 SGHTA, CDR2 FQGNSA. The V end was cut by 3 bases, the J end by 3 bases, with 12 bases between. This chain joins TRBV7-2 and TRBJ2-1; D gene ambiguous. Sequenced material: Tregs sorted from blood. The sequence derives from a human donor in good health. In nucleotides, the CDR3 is TGTGCCAGCAGCTTGCTAGACCGACGCTACAATGAGCAGTTCTTC. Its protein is CASSLLDRRYNEQFF.